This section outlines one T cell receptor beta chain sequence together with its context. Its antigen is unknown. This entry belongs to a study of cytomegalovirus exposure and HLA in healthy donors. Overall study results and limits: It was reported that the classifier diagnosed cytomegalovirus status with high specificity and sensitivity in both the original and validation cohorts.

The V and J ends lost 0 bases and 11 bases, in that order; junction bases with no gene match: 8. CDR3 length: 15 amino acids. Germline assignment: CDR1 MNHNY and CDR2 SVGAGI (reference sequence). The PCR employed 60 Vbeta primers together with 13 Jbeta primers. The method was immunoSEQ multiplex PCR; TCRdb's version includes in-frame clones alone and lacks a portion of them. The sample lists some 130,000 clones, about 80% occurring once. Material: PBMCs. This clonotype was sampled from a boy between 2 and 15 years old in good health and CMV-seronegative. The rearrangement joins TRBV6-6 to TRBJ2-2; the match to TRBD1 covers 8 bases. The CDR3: CASSYSEVRGPELFF. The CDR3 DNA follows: TGTGCCAGCAGTTACTCGGAGGTCAGGGGGCCCGAGCTGTTTTTT.